The text below deals with one TCR beta chain. The antigen remains undetermined. Here immunoSEQ multiplex PCR was the method, and the copy in TCRdb shows in-frame clones only, minus some. Of around 200,000 clones in the sample, about 86% were seen once. The entry originates in a study of T cell responses to AZD1222 COVID-19 vaccine. Background on the study: Pooled together were second doses at about 4 or about 12 weeks.

The study's findings and limits: A rise in Spike-specific TCR breadth and depth followed two AZD1222 doses.

The sample consisted of peripheral blood, taken on day 0 of AZD1222 vaccination. The TCR originated in an adult in good health.

CDR3 nucleotide sequence: TGTGCCAGCAGCTTAATGCGTGACACTGAAGCTTTCTTT. It translates to CASSLMRDTEAFF. This chain connects TRBV7-9 to TRBJ1-1, with unresolved D. Germline CDR1 SEHNR, CDR2 FQNEAQ (reference sequence). This CDR3 region has 13 residues. The germline V and J ends were trimmed by 2 bases and 3 bases, with 7 bases remaining between them.